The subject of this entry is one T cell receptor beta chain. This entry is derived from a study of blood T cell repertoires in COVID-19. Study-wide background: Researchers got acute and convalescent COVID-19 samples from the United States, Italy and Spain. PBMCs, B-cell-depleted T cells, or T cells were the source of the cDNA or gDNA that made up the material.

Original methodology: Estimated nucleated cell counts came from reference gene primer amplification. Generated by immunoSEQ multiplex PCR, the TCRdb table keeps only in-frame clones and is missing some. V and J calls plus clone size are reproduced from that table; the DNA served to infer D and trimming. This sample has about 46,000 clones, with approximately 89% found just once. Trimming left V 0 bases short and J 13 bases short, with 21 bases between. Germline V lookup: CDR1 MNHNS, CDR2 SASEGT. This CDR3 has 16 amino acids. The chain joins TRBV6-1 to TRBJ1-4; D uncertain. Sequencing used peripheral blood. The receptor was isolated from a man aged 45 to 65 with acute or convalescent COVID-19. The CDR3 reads CASSEASGGSDPRLFF. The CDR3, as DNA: TGTGCCAGCAGTGAAGCTTCGGGCGGGTCGGACCCTAGACTGTTTTTT.